Shown below are 9 T cell receptor beta chains from a single sample sequenced in a study of CD8 T cells in Susac syndrome. Random hexamers were used to reverse transcribe roughly 0.45 to 1 ug of RNA. MiXCR was run by TCRdb on the immunoSEQ multiplex PCR reads, yielding one entry per CDR3 protein. This sample has some 200,000 distinct CDR3 sequences, with roughly 94% found just once. The sample taken for sequencing was CD8+ T cells from PBMCs. The source of these receptors is a human donor with Susac syndrome.

V and J are TRBV5-1 and TRBJ2-2; the D is unclear. V gave up 0 bases and J gave up 1 base, with 7 bases separating them. The CDR3 runs 15 residues. The germline V gene has CDR1 SGHRS and CDR2 YFSETQ. Written as DNA, the CDR3 is TGCGCCAGCAGCTTGGAAGACTTGAACACCGGGGAGCTGTTTTTT. Protein sequence: CASSLEDLNTGELFF.

V and J are TRBV19 and TRBJ2-1; TRBD2 matches at 8 bases. This CDR3 comprises 16 residues. The germline V gene encodes CDR1 LNHDA and CDR2 SQIVND (reference sequence). V shed 0 bases and J 5 bases; nucleotides not matched to a gene: 6. The CDR3 protein is CASSIDQAGGNNEQFF. The CDR3 nucleotides are TGTGCCAGTAGTATAGATCAGGCGGGAGGTAACAATGAGCAGTTCTTC.

V is TRBV7-2 and J is TRBJ1-5; no definite D call. Trimming pared 5 bases from V and 2 bases from J, leaving 13 bases between. Germline V gene lookup returns CDR1 SGHTA and CDR2 FQGNSA. The CDR3 has 15 amino acids. CDR3 coding DNA: TGTGCCAGCAGCCCCCTAGGGTGGGGCAATCAGCCCCAGCATTTT. This gives the protein CASSPLGWGNQPQHF.

The V gene is TRBV30, the J gene TRBJ2-7; 7 nucleotides match TRBD1. Germline V gene sequence: CDR1 GTSNPN, CDR2 SVGIG (reference sequence). J gave up 6 bases and V 4 bases, and 3 bases lay outside the gene matches. CDR3 size: 11 residues. The CDR3 coding sequence is TGTGCCTGGATGACAGGGTTCGAGCAGTACTTC. As protein: CAWMTGFEQYF.

This clonotype was observed a single time. The gene calls are TRBV4-1 and TRBJ2-1, with TRBD2 matching over 9 bases. Germline V gene lookup returns CDR1 MGHRA and CDR2 YSYEKL. The ends lost 3 bases at V and 9 bases at J; junction bases unmatched: 9. This CDR3 is built from 15 residues. The CDR3: CASSHPGLAFAEQFF. CDR3 nucleotide sequence: TGCGCCAGCAGCCATCCGGGACTAGCTTTCGCTGAGCAGTTCTTC.

The V call is TRBV9, the J call TRBJ1-3, with TRBD1 matching 10 bases. The CDR3 loop spans 16 amino acids. The V and J ends lost 0 bases and 0 bases, in that order; junction bases with no gene match: 0. The V gene's germline CDR1 is SGDLS and CDR2 YYNGEE. The CDR3 DNA sequence: TGTGCCAGCAGCGTAGGACAGGGGGCCTCTGGAAACACCATATATTTT. As protein: CASSVGQGASGNTIYF. Together with reference TRBV9 and TRBJ1-3, the CDR3 gives the full variable domain: DSGVTQTPKHLITATGQRVTLRCSPRSGDLSVYWYQQSLDQGLQFLIQYYNGEERAKGNILERFSAQQFPDLHSELNLSSLELGDSALYFCASSVGQGASGNTIYFGEGSWLTVV.

This chain joins TRBV20-1 and TRBJ2-7; D possibly uses TRBD1 or TRBD2 (5 bases each). CDR3 length equals 16 residues. Trimming took off 1 base at V and 0 bases at J, with 16 bases between the two ends. Germline CDR1 is DFQATT and CDR2 is SNEGSKA (reference sequence). The CDR3 sequence is CSARVLSERGSYEQYF. Here the CDR3 DNA reads TGCAGTGCTAGAGTACTGTCGGAGAGGGGCTCCTACGAGCAGTACTTC.

The chain has TRBV9 and TRBJ2-1; TRBD2 agrees at 14 bases. V trimming: 3 bases; J trimming: 7 bases; junction bases outside the gene matches: 0. The CDR3 spans 14 residues. Germline V gives CDR1 SGDLS, CDR2 YYNGEE. DNA of the CDR3: TGTGCCAGCAGCGGGACTAGCGGGGGGAATGAGCAGTTCTTC. It encodes CASSGTSGGNEQFF.

The chain uses TRBV7-9 and TRBJ1-5, with D unresolved. Germline values: CDR1 SEHNR, CDR2 FQNEAQ (reference sequence). With 5 bases removed from V and 11 bases from J, the gap between germline ends came to 16 bases. This CDR3 spans 13 amino acids. In DNA, the CDR3 is TGTGCCAGCAGCCCAACGGCGGAGGAGGCCCAGCATTTT. The encoded protein is CASSPTAEEAQHF.